Listed below are T cell receptor beta chains from one sample, sequenced in a study of cytomegalovirus exposure and HLA in healthy donors. TCRdb's table, derived via immunoSEQ multiplex PCR, lists solely in-frame clones and lacks some. The data contain around 150,000 clones, around 83% of them seen just once; the ten biggest clones take up 8.5%. What was sequenced was PBMCs. These TCRs come from a male donor in good health and CMV-seropositive. Both conserved end residues are trimmed from each CDR3. Where a row states a size, it is once, few, many or the class of an expanded clone; other rows omit it.

size	V	CDR3
NA	TRBV11-2	ASSGAGTGQFHGYT
NA	TRBV5-1	ASSLGAGASKYQETQY
once	TRBV9	ASSSRTITNEQF
NA	TRBV30	AWSGGLAGSSSYEQY
few	TRBV5-8	ASTPLGGIDEQY
NA	TRBV10-1	ASSEDRAGETQY
NA	TRBV27	ASSSDRWGGNNEKLF
NA	TRBV28	ASSLYRQYNEQF
NA	TRBV10-1	ASSRTENYEQY
NA	TRBV6-1	ASSAGTAYEQY
NA	TRBV13	ASSSIRTGTVYGYT
once	TRBV5-5	ASSSGQYNEQF
few	TRBV5-8	ASSLAGTGIPNTEAF
NA	TRBV7-2	ASSLAGGLNQPQH
NA	TRBV9	ASSHRDRGGDEQY
NA	TRBV19	ASTPVQKKNTEAF
NA	TRBV6-6	ASSYSRVNEQY
NA	TRBV27	ASSSLVGGVAF
NA	TRBV9	ASSPRTSGNTDTQY
NA	TRBV12-5	ASGLWEGPYNGYT
NA	TRBV5-1	ASHGGSGSTAGELF
NA	TRBV18	ASSPSPTDPRRSTKAF
NA	TRBV11-2	ASSLGLSGVSYEQY
NA	TRBV30	AWTGGLGEQY
NA	TRBV27	ASSLRRGLATNEKLF
NA	TRBV19	ASSDYGTGDDQPQH
NA	TRBV11-3	ASSPRAGLDTQY
NA	TRBV18	ASSPPVRGELF
NA	TRBV4-1	ASNQVGASTGELF
NA	TRBV7-2	ASSPFETGTVTPLH
few	TRBV4-3	ASSQDLYSGNTIY
few	TRBV5-7	ASSLAVGTSGTKIYEQY
NA	TRBV9	ASSVDSGPSYEQY
NA	TRBV7-2	ASSLGRILSTDTQY
NA	TRBV9	ASRGRGGSGTGELF
NA	TRBV7-2	ASSRDTRQPQH
NA	TRBV10-1	ASSESSGSYEQY
NA	TRBV5-1	ASSPSVGRTSIIMNTEAF
NA	TRBV19	ASSPRTGEWGSTGELF
few	TRBV4-3	ASSQDYPGQPYGYT
NA	TRBV5-6	ASSLLGGNEQF
NA	TRBV27	ASRGPDPNYGYT
NA	TRBV5-1	ASRQQGITGELF
NA	TRBV18	ASSPSTGKYGYT
NA	TRBV4-1	ASSDPGGGARRETQY
NA	TRBV30	AWIGGRGGNTEAF
NA	TRBV25-1	ASSEFLSGGAAEQY
NA	TRBV7-8	ASSHPQGARYEQY
NA	TRBV5-1	ASSLDVGNTGELF
NA	TRBV10-3	AISEGAGNQPQH